The next 5 T cell receptor beta chains were all read from a single sample in a study of blood T cell repertoires in COVID-19 (dated by TCRdb to the early 2020s). Libraries were made using the immunoSEQ multiplex PCR assay. Not all clones reach the TCRdb copy of this immuneACCESS table, which keeps in-frame sequences only. Checked studies attribute under half of the gap to unresolved V genes and leave the rest unexplained. This sample lists around 130,000 clones; approximately 83% were detected once. The ten top clones hold 8.5% to 10% of the sample. The sequencing input was peripheral blood. These receptor sequences come from a man between 40 and 49 years old with active or convalescent COVID-19.

The CDR3 protein is CASSLGVAGAVYNSPLHF. In DNA form, the CDR3 reads TGTGCCAGCAGCTTAGGTGTGGCGGGGGCGGTCTATAATTCACCCCTCCACTTT. The V and J genes are TRBV7-2 and TRBJ1-6; D possibly corresponds to TRBD1 (6 bases). V was clipped by 1 base and J by 3 bases, with 16 bases between them. This CDR3 region has 18 residues. From germline, CDR1 is SGHTA and CDR2 FQGNSA. Full variable domain (missing parts from reference TRBV7-2 and TRBJ1-6): GAGVSQSPSNKVTEKGKDVELRCDPISGHTALYWYRQSLGQGLEFLIYFQGNSAPDKSGLPSDRFSAERTGGSVSTLTIQRTQQEDSAVYLCASSLGVAGAVYNSPLHFGNGTRLTVT.

V gene TRBV9 combines with J gene TRBJ2-2; 10 bases fit TRBD2. The germline V gene encodes CDR1 SGDLS and CDR2 YYNGEE. The V gene end was trimmed by 7 bases and the J gene end by 2 bases; junction bases not matched to a gene: 14. The CDR3 covers 18 residues. CDR3 in amino acids: CASGTHWTSGFNTGELFF. The CDR3 bases are TGTGCCAGCGGCACCCACTGGACTAGCGGTTTCAACACCGGGGAGCTGTTTTTT. Filled out from reference TRBV9 and TRBJ2-2, the complete variable domain reads DSGVTQTPKHLITATGQRVTLRCSPRSGDLSVYWYQQSLDQGLQFLIQYYNGEERAKGNILERFSAQQFPDLHSELNLSSLELGDSALYFCASGTHWTSGFNTGELFFGEGSRLTVL.

This chain's CDR3 is CASSPGTGNSPLHF. CDR3 coding DNA: TGCGCCAGCAGCCCCGGGACAGGGAATTCACCCCTCCACTTT. The V call is TRBV5-1, the J call TRBJ1-6, with 9 bases fitting TRBD1. CDR1 SGHRS and CDR2 YFSETQ come from the germline V gene. This CDR3 contains 14 residues. V lost 4 bases to trimming and J lost 7 bases; unmatched junction nucleotides: 3.

CDR3 region: CASSRLDGSNEKLFF. CDR3 sequence (DNA): TGTGCCAGTAGTAGACTGGACGGGAGTAATGAAAAACTGTTTTTT. The chain carries TRBV19 and TRBJ1-4, with D uncertain. This CDR3 has 15 residues. Per germline, CDR1 LNHDA and CDR2 SQIVND (reference sequence). With 4 bases removed from V and 4 bases from J, the gap between germline ends came to 13 bases.

This clone was seen a handful of times. The chain joins TRBV9 to TRBJ1-6; D ambiguous. CDR3 length equals 14 residues. Germline values: CDR1 SGDLS, CDR2 YYNGEE. The V and J ends lost 6 bases and 7 bases respectively, with 14 bases between them. This CDR3 reads CASNPGFGNSPLHF. The CDR3 DNA is TGTGCCAGCAACCCCGGGTTCGGCAATTCACCCCTCCACTTT.